The 30 T cell receptor beta chains given below trace back to one sample, sequenced in a study of Ad26.COV2.S vaccination and SARS-CoV-2 variants. Indicated treatment: over 15 received Ad26.COV2.S at low or high dose, single or two shots; roughly five received placebo; per-sample allocation not given. Day 63 after the first injection of vaccine or placebo was the sampling time. Assay used: immunoSEQ multiplex PCR; TCRdb lists only in-frame clones, some missing. Counted here are 300,000 to 400,000 clones, 88% occurring once; the ten biggest clones make up 6.4%. Specimen: peripheral blood, collected in a trial of Ad26.COV2.S vaccine versus placebo. The receptors shown here come from a person aged 18-65 years who received the Ad26.COV2.S COVID-19 vaccine or a placebo.

The genes are TRBV20-1 and TRBJ2-2; no reliable D call. The length of the CDR3 is 16 residues. V dropped 3 bases and J dropped 6 bases, with 20 bases sitting between them. CDR1 is DFQATT, CDR2 SNEGSKA, per germline (reference sequence). The CDR3 is CSASLSWRRLAGELFF. The DNA for the CDR3 is TGCAGTGCTAGTCTATCCTGGAGACGGCTTGCCGGGGAGCTGTTTTTT.

The rearrangement joins TRBV18 to TRBJ2-7, with 7 bases aligning to TRBD1. Per the germline V gene, CDR1 is KGHSH and CDR2 is LQKENI. The CDR3 extends over 16 amino acids. V lost 1 base, J lost 0 bases, and 6 bases stayed unmatched. The CDR3 spells CASSPLTGVNSYEQYF. The CDR3, as DNA: TGTGCCAGCTCACCACTTACAGGGGTCAACTCCTACGAGCAGTACTTC.

This chain connects TRBV7-9 to TRBJ2-1, with 8 bases that match TRBD2. The CDR3 is 15 residues long. The V gene's germline CDR1 is SEHNR and CDR2 FQNEAQ (reference sequence). The V segment lost 5 bases and the J segment 0 bases; nucleotides outside the gene matches: 3. CDR3: CASSPSGSSYNEQFF. The CDR3, as DNA: TGTGCCAGCAGCCCGAGCGGGAGCTCCTACAATGAGCAGTTCTTC.

J is TRBJ2-1 and V is TRBV4-3, with a weak D call TRBD2 (6 bases). From germline, CDR1 is LGHNA and CDR2 YSLEER. The length of the CDR3 is 13 residues. Trimming pared 6 bases from V and 5 bases from J, leaving 11 bases between. CDR3 loop: CASRAPGDNEQFF. CDR3 DNA: TGCGCCAGCAGGGCTCCGGGGGACAATGAGCAGTTCTTC.

This chain joins TRBV7-9 and TRBJ2-7, with TRBD2 identical over 7 bases. Germline loops: CDR1 SEHNR, CDR2 FQNEAQ (reference sequence). The CDR3 totals 17 residues. Trimming removed 1 base from V and 5 bases from J; junction bases left unmatched: 14. CDR3 residues: CASSLGFLAGVLNEQYF. The CDR3 coding sequence is TGTGCCAGCAGCTTAGGTTTCCTGGCGGGAGTACTGAACGAGCAGTACTTC.

The chain recombines TRBV7-3 with TRBJ2-7; D uncertain. Germline lookup yields CDR1 SGHTA and CDR2 FQGTGA. The V end was cut by 5 bases, the J end by 6 bases, with 14 bases between. This CDR3 is built from 13 residues. CDR3 sequence reads: CASSLLTRSEQYF. The CDR3 region has the DNA TGTGCCAGCAGCCTTTTGACGCGGTCCGAGCAGTACTTC.

The rearrangement joins TRBV6-2 or TRBV6-3 to TRBJ2-2, with 12 bases aligning to TRBD1. This CDR3 contains 16 residues. From germline, CDR1 is MNHEY and CDR2 SVGEGT. After removal of 5 bases from V and 6 bases from J, the junction contained 7 bases not matched to a gene. The CDR3 nucleotides are TGTGCCAGCAGTGCCCAGGGACAGGGGGCCTCCGGGGAGCTGTTTTTT. Protein product: CASSAQGQGASGELFF.

The J gene is TRBJ2-2, the V gene TRBV11-2; possible D gene TRBD2, 5 bases. The CDR3 runs to 19 residues. V was shortened by 4 bases and J by 0 bases, with 21 bases between the two germline ends. Looked up from germline, CDR1 is SGHAT and CDR2 is FQNNGV. Here the CDR3 reads CASSSIARPAGANTGELFF. In DNA, the CDR3 is TGTGCCAGCAGCTCCATAGCGAGACCTGCCGGGGCGAACACCGGGGAGCTGTTTTTT.

This chain uses TRBV5-4 with TRBJ2-3, with D possibly matching TRBD2 (6 bases). The CDR3 extends over 14 amino acids. Trimming cost V 4 bases and J 5 bases, with 14 bases left between them. Germline CDR1 and CDR2: SGHNT and YYREEE (reference sequence). CDR3 residues: CASSPRRDGDTQYF. The CDR3 nucleotides are TGTGCCAGCAGCCCCCGGAGGGACGGAGATACGCAGTATTTT.

This clone is a singleton in its sample. The V gene is TRBV11-2, the J gene TRBJ2-4, with D possibly TRBD1 on 6 matching bases. This CDR3 region has 13 residues. The germline V and J ends were trimmed by 6 bases and 5 bases, with 11 bases remaining between them. Germline V gene data show CDR1 as SGHAT and CDR2 as FQNNGV. CDR3 coding DNA: TGTGCCAGCAGATTGACAGGCCAAAACATTCAGTACTTC. Translating it yields CASRLTGQNIQYF.

The CDR3: CASGLTGDNEQFF. The CDR3 DNA reads TGTGCCAGCGGCCTAACAGGGGACAATGAGCAGTTCTTC. The chain recombines TRBV3-1 (or the pseudogene TRBV3-2) with TRBJ2-1; 7 bases line up with TRBD1. The germline V gene encodes CDR1 LGHDT and CDR2 YNNKEL (reference sequence). V was clipped by 8 bases and J by 5 bases; unmatched bases: 6. The length of the CDR3 is 13 residues.

This chain uses TRBV7-6 with TRBJ2-1; 8 bases align to TRBD1. J gave up 7 bases and V 5 bases, and 10 bases lay outside the gene matches. This CDR3 contains 15 residues. The germline V gene encodes CDR1 SGHVS and CDR2 FNYEAQ. The CDR3 DNA reads TGTGCCAGCAGCCAACCGGGACAGGAGACTAATGAGCAGTTCTTC. Residues: CASSQPGQETNEQFF.

The chain has TRBV27 and TRBJ1-2; D gene ambiguous. The CDR3 has 12 residues. V was clipped by 6 bases and J by 4 bases, with 9 bases between them. Germline CDR1 reads MNHEY; CDR2 reads SMNVEV (reference sequence). The CDR3 reads CASRSGVYGYTF. The CDR3 region has the DNA TGTGCCAGCAGATCTGGGGTCTATGGCTACACCTTC.

The J gene is TRBJ1-1, the V gene TRBV7-2, with D possibly TRBD1 on 5 matching bases. Germline loops: CDR1 SGHTA, CDR2 FQGNSA. The CDR3 runs to 15 residues. V was trimmed by 1 base and J by 6 bases, leaving 15 bases between them. The CDR3 nucleotides are TGTGCCAGCAGCTTAGAGGGGAGAAGTGGTCCTGAAGCTTTCTTT. Encoded protein: CASSLEGRSGPEAFF. Drawing the rest from reference TRBV7-2 and TRBJ1-1, the complete variable domain is GAGVSQSPSNKVTEKGKDVELRCDPISGHTALYWYRQSLGQGLEFLIYFQGNSAPDKSGLPSDRFSAERTGGSVSTLTIQRTQQEDSAVYLCASSLEGRSGPEAFFGQGTRLTVV.

V is TRBV29-1 and J is TRBJ2-7; D may be TRBD1 or TRBD2 (5 bases each). The V and J ends lost 5 bases and 0 bases respectively, with 17 bases between them. The CDR3 is 15 amino acids. Germline values: CDR1 SQVTM, CDR2 ANQGSEA. This CDR3 is CSVLGPGTASYEQYF. The CDR3 nucleotides are TGCAGCGTTCTGGGCCCCGGGACGGCCTCCTACGAGCAGTACTTC.

V is TRBV4-3 and J is TRBJ2-5; TRBD2 is a possible D gene (7 bases). Deletions cut 3 bases from V and 5 bases from J, with 16 bases between. The CDR3 loop spans 15 amino acids. Germline CDR1 and CDR2: LGHNA and YSLEER. The CDR3 is CASSQGGGLGETQYF. Written as DNA, the CDR3 is TGCGCCAGCAGCCAGGGAGGGGGGCTAGGGGAGACCCAGTACTTC.

The chain employs TRBV7-2 and TRBJ2-7; D is uncertain. CDR1 is SGHTA, CDR2 FQGNSA, per germline. V was shortened by 0 bases and J by 3 bases, with 12 bases between the two germline ends. The CDR3 is made up of 15 amino acids. The CDR3 spells CASSLAPTENYEQYF. In DNA, the CDR3 is TGTGCCAGCAGCTTAGCACCAACAGAAAACTACGAGCAGTACTTC.

The chain links TRBV6-5 to TRBJ1-2, with D possibly being TRBD1 (6 bases). The V end was cut by 5 bases, the J end by 6 bases, with 13 bases between. The CDR3 is 13 residues long. Germline loops: CDR1 MNHEY, CDR2 SVGAGI. The CDR3: CASSQTGFDGYTF. In DNA form, the CDR3 reads TGTGCCAGCAGTCAAACAGGGTTTGATGGCTACACCTTC.

The genes are TRBV18 and TRBJ1-2; 7 bases agree with TRBD1. The V gene end was trimmed by 6 bases and the J gene end by 2 bases; junction bases not matched to a gene: 6. Germline CDR1 reads KGHSH; CDR2 reads LQKENI. CDR3 size: 14 residues. The CDR3 is CASSLDRSNYGYTF. The CDR3 DNA reads as TGTGCCAGCTCGTTGGACAGGTCGAACTATGGCTACACCTTC.

The J gene is TRBJ1-5, the V gene TRBV24-1; D remains ambiguous. V lost 5 bases and J lost 2, with 9 bases in between. Germline loops: CDR1 KGHDR, CDR2 SFDVKD. CDR3 length: 14 amino acids. CDR3: CATSVNSRNQPQHF. CDR3 sequence (DNA): TGTGCCACCAGTGTTAACAGCCGCAATCAGCCCCAGCATTTT.

This sequence joins TRBV27 and TRBJ2-1; 13 nucleotides match TRBD2. V gave up 6 bases and J gave up 7 bases; unmatched junction bases: 9. The CDR3 totals 16 residues. Germline values: CDR1 MNHEY, CDR2 SMNVEV (reference sequence). The CDR3 DNA reads as TGTGCCAGCAGACCAACCGGGACTAGCGGGATTAATGAGCAGTTCTTC. Amino acid sequence: CASRPTGTSGINEQFF.

This sequence joins TRBV6-2 or TRBV6-3 and TRBJ1-1; tentative D call: TRBD1 (5 bases). The germline V gene encodes CDR1 MNHEY and CDR2 SVGEGT. This CDR3 comprises 15 residues. V was pared by 5 bases and J by 4 bases, with 17 bases between. The CDR3: CASSLTLGRSTEAFF. CDR3 nucleotides: TGTGCCAGCAGTCTAACTCTGGGACGTAGCACTGAAGCTTTCTTT.

This clone was counted a single time. V is TRBV7-9 and J is TRBJ2-7; D call uncertain. This CDR3 has 12 residues. Germline V gene sequence: CDR1 SEHNR, CDR2 FQNEAQ (reference sequence). Trimming took off 5 bases at V and 3 bases at J, with 8 bases between the two ends. CDR3 bases: TGTGCCAGCAGCCAGGACCGCTACGAGCAGTACTTC. Translated, it gives CASSQDRYEQYF.

CDR3 in amino acids: CASTRSGGEETQYF. The CDR3 DNA sequence: TGTGCCAGCACCCGGTCAGGCGGTGAAGAGACCCAGTACTTC. V gene TRBV3-1 (or the pseudogene TRBV3-2) combines with J gene TRBJ2-5; D gene ambiguous. Trimming removed 7 bases from V and 3 bases from J, with 15 bases in between. This CDR3 is built from 14 residues. The germline V gene has CDR1 LGHDT and CDR2 YNNKEL (reference sequence).

The V gene is TRBV9, the J gene TRBJ2-3; TRBD2 might be the D (6 bases). The CDR3 sequence is 14 residues long. CDR1 is SGDLS and CDR2 is YYNGEE in the germline V gene. V was cut by 0 bases and J by 7 bases, with 12 bases left in between. CDR3 coding DNA: TGTGCCAGCAGCGTAGGCGACGCGGGGAATACGCAGTATTTT. Translating it yields CASSVGDAGNTQYF.

This rearrangement joins TRBV5-1 to TRBJ2-3, with D perhaps matching TRBD2 (6 bases). Germline V gene sequence: CDR1 SGHRS, CDR2 YFSETQ. Between the trimmed V and J ends, which lost 6 bases and 6 bases, there was a span of 14 bases. CDR3 length: 13 amino acids. The chain's CDR3 is CASTSLAEDTQYF. DNA of the CDR3: TGCGCCAGCACATCACTAGCCGAGGATACGCAGTATTTT.

As to this clone: This specimen includes other DNA sequences encoding the same CDR3. The chain combines TRBV12-3 or TRBV12-4 with TRBJ1-1; D gene uncertain. CDR3 length: 13 residues. V was clipped by 5 bases and J by 1 base, with 8 bases between them. CDR3 in amino acids: CASSLKGNTEAFF. The CDR3 coding sequence is TGTGCCAGCAGTCTAAAGGGGAACACTGAAGCTTTCTTT.

The DNA of the CDR3 is TGTGCCAGTCATGATTTAGATACGCAGTATTTT. Translated: CASHDLDTQYF. The chain carries TRBV19 and TRBJ2-3; no clear D gene. CDR3 length: 11 amino acids. V was cut by 8 bases and J by 5 bases, with 8 bases left in between. Germline assignment: CDR1 LNHDA and CDR2 SQIVND (reference sequence).

The gene calls are TRBV4-3 and TRBJ1-2; 9 bases fit TRBD1. Per germline, CDR1 LGHNA and CDR2 YSLEER. The J segment lost 6 bases and the V segment lost 3 bases, leaving 5 bases of the junction unmatched. This CDR3 contains 14 residues. The CDR3 DNA follows: TGCGCCAGCAGCCAGTCCCGGGACAGGGATGGCTACACCTTC. It is translated as CASSQSRDRDGYTF.

This clone was seen only a few times. The CDR3 nucleotides are TGTGCCAGTAGTATTCGACAAAGGACCACTGAAGCTTTCTTT. It codes for CASSIRQRTTEAFF. The gene calls are TRBV19 and TRBJ1-1; D unresolved. The germline V gene has CDR1 LNHDA and CDR2 SQIVND (reference sequence). The CDR3 spans 14 residues. The V end lost 3 bases, the J end lost 4 bases, and 12 bases lay between the germline ends.